This TCR beta chain was identified in a study of blood T cells in healthy people across ages. Each donor's blood draw was roughly 10 milliliters of peripheral blood. It was with a sample-barcoded 5' primer and a J-beta primer mix that a second PCR of roughly 7 to 12 cycles was run. TCRdb reanalysed the 5' RACE reads using MiXCR and keeps one entry per CDR3 protein. The repertoire consists of fewer than 600,000 distinct CDR3 sequences, with roughly a quarter occurring once and the leading ten covering 3% to 4.5%. Another study also made use of these data, one on T cells of mothers and their children.

Sequencing input: blood. The TCR comes from a boy aged 2-9 years in good health.

CDR3 region: CAWSFYRSGSYNEQFF. CDR3 bases: TGTGCCTGGAGTTTCTATCGTAGCGGGTCGTACAATGAGCAGTTCTTC. This sequence joins TRBV30 and TRBJ2-1; the match to TRBD2 covers 7 bases. This CDR3 is built from 16 residues. J gave up 4 bases and V 2 bases, and 11 bases lay outside the gene matches. Germline assignment: CDR1 GTSNPN and CDR2 SVGIG (reference sequence).